The 20 T cell receptor beta chains below come from one sample, sequenced in a study of blood T cell repertoires in COVID-19. Sequenced by immunoSEQ multiplex PCR; TCRdb stores in-frame clones only, minus some. The sample holds 55,000 to 75,000 clones, 84% seen once. Sequencing was performed on peripheral blood. These receptors were taken from a man aged 55 to 70 with COVID-19, enrolled during active disease.

This clone was picked up one time. V usage is TRBV6-4 and J usage is TRBJ2-7; 12 bases map to TRBD1. Per the germline V gene, CDR1 is MRHNA and CDR2 is SNTAGT. The CDR3 covers 17 residues. The V and J ends lost 7 bases and 4 bases, in that order; junction bases with no gene match: 14. In nucleotides, the CDR3 is TGTGCCAGCACCAGACCAACCCCGGGACAGGGGGCTTACGAGCAGTACTTC. This encodes CASTRPTPGQGAYEQYF.

This sequence joins TRBV9 and TRBJ2-3; 12 nucleotides match TRBD2. Germline V gene lookup returns CDR1 SGDLS and CDR2 YYNGEE. V lost 4 bases to trimming and J lost 2 bases; unmatched junction nucleotides: 5. The CDR3 is 16 amino acids. The CDR3 protein is CASSLRLAGDTDTQYF. In nucleotides, the CDR3 is TGTGCCAGCAGCCTTCGACTAGCGGGAGACACAGATACGCAGTATTTT.

The chain couples TRBV7-2 to TRBJ2-1; TRBD2 matches 8 bases. CDR1 and CDR2 (germline): SGHTA, FQGNSA. With V trimmed by 9 bases and J by 1 base, 2 bases remained unmatched. CDR3 length equals 13 residues. The CDR3 region has the DNA TGTGCCAGTTCGGGGGGGTCCTACAATGAGCAGTTCTTC. Protein: CASSGGSYNEQFF.

This clone is deemed medium-sized (0.01 to 0.1%). The genes are TRBV10-1 and TRBJ2-7, with D perhaps TRBD1 (6 bases). Germline lookup yields CDR1 WNHNN and CDR2 SYGVQD (reference sequence). V lost 6 bases, J lost 7 bases, and 16 bases lay in between. The CDR3 loop spans 13 amino acids. CDR3 residues: CASSPQQGVEQYF. CDR3 coding DNA: TGCGCCAGCAGCCCCCAACAGGGTGTAGAGCAGTACTTC.

The chain is built from TRBV5-4 and TRBJ2-5; D possibly corresponds to TRBD1 (6 bases). CDR3 length: 12 residues. The ends were cut back, 3 bases at V and 3 bases at J, with 6 bases in the middle. Germline-derived CDR1 and CDR2 are SGHNT and YYREEE (reference sequence). Here the CDR3 reads CASSWDKETQYF. Here the CDR3 DNA reads TGTGCCAGCAGCTGGGACAAAGAGACCCAGTACTTC.

This sequence joins TRBV19 and TRBJ2-3; D gene ambiguous. The germline V gene encodes CDR1 LNHDA and CDR2 SQIVND (reference sequence). V lost 6 bases and J lost 1, with 14 bases in between. There are 15 residues in the CDR3. The CDR3 sequence is CASRSTQPRTDTQYF. The CDR3, as DNA: TGTGCCAGTAGATCCACACAGCCCCGCACAGATACGCAGTATTTT.

The chain carries TRBV3-1 (or the pseudogene TRBV3-2) and TRBJ1-6, with a weak D call TRBD1 (5 bases). Trimming removed 6 bases from V and 6 bases from J, with 12 bases in between. The germline V gene has CDR1 LGHDT and CDR2 YNNKEL (reference sequence). The CDR3 extends over 14 amino acids. CDR3 in amino acids: CASSPQGSNSPLHF. DNA for the CDR3: TGTGCCAGCAGTCCCCAGGGTTCTAATTCACCCCTCCACTTT.

V gene TRBV27 combines with J gene TRBJ1-6; D ambiguous. The germline V gene encodes CDR1 MNHEY and CDR2 SMNVEV (reference sequence). V was cut by 0 bases and J by 7 bases, with 16 bases left in between. The CDR3 is 17 residues long. CDR3 loop: CASSLSRFGVRNSPLHF. In DNA, the CDR3 is TGTGCCAGCAGTTTATCGAGGTTTGGAGTCCGGAATTCACCCCTCCACTTT.

V is TRBV30 and J is TRBJ2-3; 8 bases map to TRBD2. The germline CDR1 and CDR2 sequences are GTSNPN and SVGIG (reference sequence). Germline trimming cut 7 bases from V and 5 bases from J; bases unmatched to any gene: 20. The CDR3 length is 17 residues. The DNA for the CDR3 is TGTGCCTCCACCCCCTTACCGCGGGAGGCCCTGGGAGATACGCAGTATTTT. This encodes CASTPLPREALGDTQYF.

There are a few counts of this clone. The chain has TRBV12-3 or TRBV12-4 and TRBJ2-3, with a possible D match to TRBD1 (5 bases). V was clipped by 6 bases and J by 2 bases, with 9 bases between them. The CDR3 runs 13 residues. CDR3 residues: CASRGVYTDTQYF. The CDR3 bases are TGTGCCAGCAGAGGGGTTTACACAGATACGCAGTATTTT.

J is TRBJ2-3 and V is TRBV7-3; tentatively, D is TRBD2 (5 bases). Germline V lookup: CDR1 SGHTA, CDR2 FQGTGA. V was pared by 3 bases and J by 4 bases, with 14 bases between. This CDR3 has 15 amino acids. DNA of the CDR3: TGTGCCAGCAGCTTGTCGGTGGGAGCTGCAGATACGCAGTATTTT. Its translation is CASSLSVGAADTQYF.

As DNA, the CDR3 is TGCGCCAGCAGGGGTGGTGCCGGGACAGGCCGTAATGAGCAGTTCTTC. Its protein product is CASRGGAGTGRNEQFF. The chain recombines TRBV5-1 with TRBJ2-1; TRBD1 agrees at 8 bases. Trimming at V came to 5 bases and at J to 7 bases, leaving 14 bases not matched to a gene. This CDR3 has 16 amino acids. Germline V gene lookup returns CDR1 SGHRS and CDR2 YFSETQ.

The chain couples TRBV7-6 to TRBJ2-1; the match to TRBD2 covers 12 bases. The germline gives CDR1 SGHVS, CDR2 FNYEAQ. V lost 1 base to trimming and J lost 10 bases; unmatched junction nucleotides: 8. This CDR3 has 16 amino acids. CDR3 in amino acids: CASSLDPSGGAGEQFF. Written as DNA, the CDR3 is TGTGCCAGCAGCTTAGATCCTAGCGGGGGGGCAGGGGAGCAGTTCTTC.

In DNA form, the CDR3 reads TGTGCCAGCAATACAGATATCTCCTACGAGCAGTACTTC. This translates into CASNTDISYEQYF. The J gene is TRBJ2-7, the V gene TRBV12-3 or TRBV12-4, with D unresolved. This CDR3 region has 13 residues. V dropped 7 bases and J dropped 0 bases, with 10 bases sitting between them.

The rearrangement joins TRBV2 to TRBJ1-3, with 8 bases aligning to TRBD1. The CDR3 is 14 amino acids. Germline trimming cut 6 bases from V and 7 bases from J; bases unmatched to any gene: 8. The germline V gene has CDR1 SNHLY and CDR2 FYNNEI. The CDR3 DNA is TGTGCCAGCAGCTCCGACAGGGGAGGCAACACCATATATTTT. Translation gives CASSSDRGGNTIYF.

CDR3 sequence: CASSRDGQAANYGYTF. CDR3 DNA: TGCGCCAGCAGCCGCGATGGACAGGCCGCTAACTATGGCTACACCTTC. The rearrangement links TRBV5-1 to TRBJ1-2; 7 nucleotides line up with TRBD1. The V gene's germline CDR1 is SGHRS and CDR2 YFSETQ. The CDR3 loop spans 16 amino acids. V lost 4 bases to trimming and J lost 0 bases; unmatched junction nucleotides: 9.

The chain couples TRBV5-1 to TRBJ1-1; no firm D call. V dropped 2 bases and J dropped 0 bases, with 8 bases sitting between them. This CDR3 contains 14 residues. Germline V gene lookup returns CDR1 SGHRS and CDR2 YFSETQ. Written as DNA, the CDR3 is TGCGCCAGCAGCTTTGCAGGCGTGAACACTGAAGCTTTCTTT. It yields the protein CASSFAGVNTEAFF.

This clone appeared a few times. The chain joins TRBV5-1 to TRBJ2-3, with 8 nucleotides matching TRBD1. V was clipped by 5 bases and J by 0 bases; unmatched bases: 8. Germline CDR1 SGHRS, CDR2 YFSETQ. This CDR3 region has 16 residues. CDR3 DNA: TGCGCCAGCAGACAAATGACAGGGGATAGCACAGATACGCAGTATTTT. This sequence encodes CASRQMTGDSTDTQYF.

Remarks on this clone: This CDR3 is also generated by other DNA sequences in the sample. The chain is built from TRBV24-1 and TRBJ2-3; D not certain. This CDR3 spans 14 amino acids. V lost 4 bases to trimming and J lost 1 base, with 8 bases between them. Germline CDR1 KGHDR, CDR2 SFDVKD. The CDR3 nucleotides read TGTGCCACCAGTGACCGGTCGGGCACAGATACGCAGTATTTT. This gives the protein CATSDRSGTDTQYF.

The chain links TRBV5-5 to TRBJ2-1; D not certain. Germline V lookup: CDR1 SGHKS, CDR2 YYEKEE (reference sequence). The CDR3 runs to 15 residues. With 0 bases removed from V and 7 bases from J, the gap between germline ends came to 14 bases. The CDR3 coding sequence is TGTGCCAGCAGCTTGGCGGCTAGTGCTCAAAATGAGCAGTTCTTC. This encodes CASSLAASAQNEQFF.